The rows below give T cell receptor beta chains drawn from one sample of a study of CD8 T cells in ankylosing spondylitis. TCRdb independently ran MiXCR on the 5' RACE reads; one entry per CDR3 protein. In the table there are around 180,000 distinct CDR3 sequences, approximately 12% of which are singletons. Sequencing was performed on blood, either unsorted or a sorted T cell fraction (not recorded which). Receptors originate from a female donor with ankylosing spondylitis or in good health (not recorded which). Each CDR3 is given with its conserved first and last residue. Fields, in order: J gene, D gene, V gene, clone size, CDR3 length, CDR3 protein, CDR3 DNA. D genes are given only for firm matches. Rows give clone size only sometimes, using once, few, many, or a class for an expanded clone.

>TRBJ2-7|-|TRBV12-3/TRBV12-4|many|13
CASSFRQAYEQYF
TGTGCCAGCAGTTTTAGGCAGGCCTACGAGCAGTACTTC
>TRBJ2-3|-|TRBV12-3/TRBV12-4|few|12
CASTYSLHTQYF
TGTGCCAGCACCTATAGTTTACATACGCAGTATTTT
>TRBJ1-6|-|TRBV12-3/TRBV12-4|many|14
CASSLGEGNSPLHF
TGTGCCAGCAGTTTAGGGGAGGGTAATTCACCCCTCCACTTT
>TRBJ2-3|TRBD2|TRBV2|many|19
CASSDDTLAGGKGADTQYF
TGTGCCAGCAGCGACGACACACTAGCGGGAGGAAAGGGCGCAGATACGCAGTATTTT
>TRBJ2-2|-|TRBV7-2|few|14
CASSYSDGLGELFF
TGTGCCAGCAGCTACTCGGACGGACTCGGGGAGCTGTTTTTT
>TRBJ1-2|-|TRBV7-3|few|16
CASSLTPFDSYYGYTF
TGTGCCAGCAGCCTAACCCCTTTCGACAGCTACTATGGCTACACCTTC
>TRBJ1-2|-|TRBV27|many|13
CASSPHLNYGYTF
TGTGCCAGCAGCCCCCACCTTAACTATGGCTACACCTTC
>TRBJ1-3|TRBD1|TRBV7-2|many|16
CASSSAGGGFGNTIYF
TGTGCCAGCAGCTCAGCAGGGGGCGGATTTGGAAACACCATATATTTT
>TRBJ1-4|-|TRBV15|-|15
CATSREGKEGEKLFF
TGTGCCACCAGCAGAGAAGGGAAGGAGGGGGAAAAACTGTTTTTT
>TRBJ1-2|-|TRBV7-8|many|15
CASSPRWAGNYGYTF
TGTGCCAGCAGCCCGCGGTGGGCGGGGAACTATGGCTACACCTTC
>TRBJ2-7|TRBD2|TRBV20-1|many|16
CSARDSLAGAGYEQYF
TGCAGTGCTAGAGATAGTTTAGCGGGAGCGGGATACGAGCAGTACTTC
>TRBJ2-3|-|TRBV5-4|-|11
CASTETWGEYF
TGTGCCAGCACCGAAACGTGGGGGGAGTATTTT
>TRBJ2-1|-|TRBV10-3|many|14
CAIRRYESYNEQFF
TGTGCCATCAGGCGGTACGAATCCTACAATGAGCAGTTCTTC
>TRBJ2-5|TRBD2|TRBV7-9|-|15
CASSSSGTSVETQYF
TGTGCCAGCAGCTCCTCTGGGACTAGTGTAGAGACCCAGTACTTC
>TRBJ2-7|-|TRBV12-3/TRBV12-4|many|11
CASSAQGEQYF
TGTGCCAGCAGTGCACAGGGAGAGCAGTACTTC
>TRBJ2-1|TRBD2|TRBV24-1|-|14
CATSRRGGNNEQFF
TGTGCCACCAGCCGTCGGGGGGGGAATAATGAGCAGTTCTTC
>TRBJ2-3|TRBD1|TRBV20-1|few|13
CSETRQGADTQYF
TGCAGTGAAACCCGACAGGGGGCCGATACGCAGTATTTT
>TRBJ2-7|TRBD1|TRBV9|few|15
CASSISGTGPNEQYF
TGTGCCAGCAGCATTAGTGGGACAGGGCCCAACGAGCAGTACTTC
>TRBJ1-1|TRBD1|TRBV27|many|13
CASSLQGLTEAFF
TGTGCCAGCAGCCTACAGGGGTTGACTGAAGCTTTCTTT
>TRBJ2-7|-|TRBV11-2|few|13
CASSLENSHEQYF
TGTGCCAGCAGCTTAGAGAACAGCCACGAGCAGTACTTC
>TRBJ1-2|TRBD1|TRBV12-3/TRBV12-4|many|15
CASSLGDREFVGYTF
TGTGCCAGCAGTTTAGGGGACAGGGAGTTTGTCGGCTACACCTTC
>TRBJ1-2|TRBD1|TRBV24-1|few|14
CATSDRRTGHGYTF
TGTGCCACCAGTGACCGGCGGACAGGGCATGGCTACACCTTC
>TRBJ2-1|-|TRBV7-2|many|15
CASSLSRSLYNEQFF
TGTGCCAGCAGCTTGAGTAGGAGCTTATACAATGAGCAGTTCTTC
>TRBJ1-1|TRBD1|TRBV5-7|few|15
CASSSPGQRYTEAFF
TGTGCCAGCAGCTCCCCGGGACAGCGTTACACTGAAGCTTTCTTT
>TRBJ2-5|-|TRBV2|many|12
CASKGPGETQYF
TGTGCCAGCAAGGGGCCGGGAGAGACCCAGTACTTC
>TRBJ1-2|TRBD1|TRBV10-3|many|17
CAISAYDRGLGNDGYTF
TGTGCCATCAGTGCCTATGACAGGGGGCTTGGCAATGATGGCTACACCTTC
>TRBJ2-1|-|TRBV6-2/TRBV6-3|-|16
CASSYGFREKIHEQFF
TGTGCCAGCAGTTACGGTTTCCGGGAGAAGATCCATGAGCAGTTCTTC
>TRBJ2-1|-|TRBV5-1|many|13
CASSDGPYNEQFF
TGCGCCAGCAGCGACGGGCCTTACAATGAGCAGTTCTTC
>TRBJ1-5|TRBD1|TRBV3-1|many|17
CASSHDRAPKSNQPQHF
TGTGCCAGCAGCCACGACAGGGCCCCTAAGAGCAATCAGCCCCAGCATTTT
>TRBJ2-5|-|TRBV6-2/TRBV6-3|many|14
CASSVVGRQETQYF
TGTGCCAGCAGTGTTGTAGGACGCCAAGAGACCCAGTACTTC
>TRBJ2-2|TRBD1|TRBV20-1|-|16
CSAREDRGRVTGELFF
TGCAGTGCTAGAGAGGACAGGGGGCGAGTCACCGGGGAGCTGTTTTTT
>TRBJ2-2|-|TRBV11-2|few|14
CASSFPHTGGELFF
TGTGCCAGCAGCTTTCCCCACACGGGCGGGGAGCTGTTTTTT
>TRBJ2-3|-|TRBV7-3|few|13
CASSRDRFDTQYF
TGTGCCAGCAGCCGTGACAGGTTTGATACGCAGTATTTT
>TRBJ1-2|TRBD1|TRBV5-6|-|16
CASSKWTGDLNYGYTF
TGTGCCAGCAGCAAATGGACAGGGGACTTAAACTATGGCTACACCTTC
>TRBJ1-2|-|TRBV27|many|13
CASSSGRLYGYTF
TGTGCCAGCTCTTCTGGACGGCTCTATGGCTACACCTTC
>TRBJ2-1|TRBD2|TRBV24-1|many|17
CATSDHLGGGEKLEQFF
TGTGCCACCAGTGATCATCTCGGGGGGGGCGAAAAGCTTGAGCAGTTCTTC
>TRBJ2-2|TRBD2|TRBV9|few|18
CASSVIGSTSGSSGELFF
TGTGCCAGCAGCGTAATCGGCTCGACTAGCGGGAGTTCTGGGGAGCTGTTTTTT
>TRBJ2-7|TRBD2|TRBV12-3/TRBV12-4|many|14
CASSSGLAAVEQYF
TGTGCCAGCAGCTCGGGACTAGCGGCGGTCGAGCAGTACTTC
>TRBJ1-6|TRBD1|TRBV10-3|many|13
CAISTGGNSPLHF
TGTGCCATATCGACAGGGGGTAATTCACCCCTCCACTTT
>TRBJ2-4|TRBD1|TRBV12-3/TRBV12-4|many|16
CASSPLLGTGRNIQYF
TGTGCCAGCAGCCCCCTTCTTGGGACAGGGCGGAACATTCAGTACTTC
>TRBJ2-7|-|TRBV12-3/TRBV12-4|-|14
CASSFMRGGYEQYF
TGTGCCAGCAGTTTCATGAGGGGGGGATACGAGCAGTACTTC
>TRBJ2-3|-|TRBV7-3|few|11
CASGGADTQYF
TGTGCCAGCGGGGGAGCAGATACGCAGTATTTT
>TRBJ1-2|-|TRBV24-1|many|11
CATSDSYGYTF
TGTGCCACCAGTGACTCCTACGGCTACACCTTC
>TRBJ2-1|-|TRBV15|-|13
CATSSEQYNEQFF
TGTGCCACCAGCAGTGAACAGTACAATGAGCAGTTCTTC
>TRBJ2-1|TRBD1|TRBV9|few|14
CASSPGTEYNEQFF
TGTGCCAGCAGCCCCGGGACAGAATACAATGAGCAGTTCTTC